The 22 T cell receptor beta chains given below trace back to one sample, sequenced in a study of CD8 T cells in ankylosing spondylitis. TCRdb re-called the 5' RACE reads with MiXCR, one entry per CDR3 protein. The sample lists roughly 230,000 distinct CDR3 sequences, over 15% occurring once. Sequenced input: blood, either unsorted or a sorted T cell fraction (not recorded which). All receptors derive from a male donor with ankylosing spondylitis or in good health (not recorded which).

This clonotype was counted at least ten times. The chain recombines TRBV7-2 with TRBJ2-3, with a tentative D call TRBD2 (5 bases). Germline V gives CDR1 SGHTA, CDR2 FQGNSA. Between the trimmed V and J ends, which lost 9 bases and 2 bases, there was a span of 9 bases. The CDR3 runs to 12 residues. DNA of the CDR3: TGTGCCAGTCGGGAACCCACAGATACGCAGTATTTT. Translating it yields CASREPTDTQYF.

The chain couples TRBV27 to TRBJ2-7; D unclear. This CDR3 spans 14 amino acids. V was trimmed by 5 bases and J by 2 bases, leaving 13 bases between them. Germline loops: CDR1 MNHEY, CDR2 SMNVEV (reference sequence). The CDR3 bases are TGTGCCAGCAGTCCCCTGGCGTCAGCCTACGAGCAGTACTTC. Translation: CASSPLASAYEQYF.

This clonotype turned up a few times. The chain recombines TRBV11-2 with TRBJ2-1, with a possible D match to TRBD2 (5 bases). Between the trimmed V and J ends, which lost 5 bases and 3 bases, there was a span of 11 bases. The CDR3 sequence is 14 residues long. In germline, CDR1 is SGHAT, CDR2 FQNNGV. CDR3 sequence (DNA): TGTGCCAGCAGCGTCAGCGGCTACTACAATGAGCAGTTCTTC. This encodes CASSVSGYYNEQFF. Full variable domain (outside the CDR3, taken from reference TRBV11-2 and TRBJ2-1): EAGVAQSPRYKIIEKRQSVAFWCNPISGHATLYWYQQILGQGPKLLIQFQNNGVVDDSQLPKDRFSAERLKGVDSTLKIQPAKLEDSAVYLCASSVSGYYNEQFFGPGTRLTVL.

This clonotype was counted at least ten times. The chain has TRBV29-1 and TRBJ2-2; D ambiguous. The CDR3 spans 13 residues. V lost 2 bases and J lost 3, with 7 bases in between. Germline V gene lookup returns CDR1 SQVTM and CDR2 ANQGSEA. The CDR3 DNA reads TGCAGCGTTGAATCTGGGGACACCGGGGAGCTGTTTTTT. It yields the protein CSVESGDTGELFF.

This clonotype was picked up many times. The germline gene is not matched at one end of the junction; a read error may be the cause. CDR3 bases: TGTGCCAGCAGCTTAGACGTTCAGTCCACTGAAGCCTTCTTT. It specifies CASSLDVQSTEAFF. The genes are TRBV7-9 and TRBJ1-1; D remains ambiguous. The CDR3 runs to 14 residues. Germline-derived CDR1 and CDR2 are SEHNR and FQNEAQ (reference sequence).

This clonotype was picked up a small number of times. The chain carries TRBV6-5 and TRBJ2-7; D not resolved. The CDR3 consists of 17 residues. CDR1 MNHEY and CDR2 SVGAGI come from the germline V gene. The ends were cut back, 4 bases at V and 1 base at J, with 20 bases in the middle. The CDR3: CASSLRLGDRVSYEQYF. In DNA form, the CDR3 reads TGTGCCAGCAGTTTAAGGTTGGGTGACCGGGTGTCCTACGAGCAGTACTTC.

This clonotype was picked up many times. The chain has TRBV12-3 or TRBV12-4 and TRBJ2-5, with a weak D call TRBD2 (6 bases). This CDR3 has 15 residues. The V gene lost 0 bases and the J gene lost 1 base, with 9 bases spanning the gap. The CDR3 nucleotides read TGTGCCAGCAGTTTAGCAGGAGGGATCCAAGAGACCCAGTACTTC. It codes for CASSLAGGIQETQYF.

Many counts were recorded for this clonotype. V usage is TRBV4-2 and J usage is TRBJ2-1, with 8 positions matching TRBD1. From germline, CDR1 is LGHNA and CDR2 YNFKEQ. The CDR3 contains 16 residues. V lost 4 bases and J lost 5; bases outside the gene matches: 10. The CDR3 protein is CASSPETGVGNNEQFF. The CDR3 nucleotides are TGTGCCAGCAGCCCAGAGACAGGGGTTGGTAACAATGAGCAGTTCTTC.

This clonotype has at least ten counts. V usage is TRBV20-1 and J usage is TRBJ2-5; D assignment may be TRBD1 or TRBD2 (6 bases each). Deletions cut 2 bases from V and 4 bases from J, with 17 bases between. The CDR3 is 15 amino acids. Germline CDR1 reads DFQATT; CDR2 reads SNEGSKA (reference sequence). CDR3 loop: CSARRRGQGIETQYF. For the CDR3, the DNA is TGCAGTGCTAGACGCCGGGGGCAGGGAATAGAGACCCAGTACTTC.

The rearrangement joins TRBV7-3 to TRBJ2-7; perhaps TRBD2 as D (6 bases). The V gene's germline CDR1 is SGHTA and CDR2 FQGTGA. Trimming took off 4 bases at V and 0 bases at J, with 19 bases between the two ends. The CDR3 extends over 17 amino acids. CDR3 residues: CASSWGLATLLSYEQYF. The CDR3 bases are TGTGCCAGCAGCTGGGGCCTAGCGACCTTACTCTCCTACGAGCAGTACTTC.

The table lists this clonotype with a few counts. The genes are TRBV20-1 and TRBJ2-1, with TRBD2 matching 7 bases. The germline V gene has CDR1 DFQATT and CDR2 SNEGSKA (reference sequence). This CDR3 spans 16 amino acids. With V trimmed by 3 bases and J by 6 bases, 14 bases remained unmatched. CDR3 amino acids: CSARRIGGSVFNEQFF. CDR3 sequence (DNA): TGCAGTGCTAGGAGGATTGGCGGGAGTGTCTTCAATGAGCAGTTCTTC.

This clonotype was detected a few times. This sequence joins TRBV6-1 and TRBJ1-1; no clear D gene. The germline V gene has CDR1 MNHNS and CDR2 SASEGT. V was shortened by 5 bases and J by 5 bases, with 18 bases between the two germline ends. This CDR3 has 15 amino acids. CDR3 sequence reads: CASSTTGPRGTEAFF. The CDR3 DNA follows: TGTGCCAGCAGTACCACGGGCCCCCGGGGAACTGAAGCTTTCTTT.

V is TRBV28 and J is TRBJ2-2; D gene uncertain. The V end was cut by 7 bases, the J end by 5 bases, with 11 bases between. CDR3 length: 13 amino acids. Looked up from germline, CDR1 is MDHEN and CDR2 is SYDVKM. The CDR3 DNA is TGTGCCAGCACCTTAACCCTTACCGGGGAGCTGTTTTTT. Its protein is CASTLTLTGELFF.

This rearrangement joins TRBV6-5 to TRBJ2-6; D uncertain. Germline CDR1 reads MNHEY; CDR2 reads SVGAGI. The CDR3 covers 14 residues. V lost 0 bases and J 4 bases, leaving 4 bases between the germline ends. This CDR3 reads CASSYSIGANVLTF. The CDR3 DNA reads TGTGCCAGCAGTTACTCGATCGGGGCCAACGTCCTGACTTTC.

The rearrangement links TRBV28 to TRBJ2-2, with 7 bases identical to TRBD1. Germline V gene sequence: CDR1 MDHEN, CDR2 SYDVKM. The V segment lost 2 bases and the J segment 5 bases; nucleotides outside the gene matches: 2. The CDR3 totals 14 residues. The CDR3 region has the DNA TGTGCCAGCAGTTTAACAGGGGAGACCGGGGAGCTGTTTTTT. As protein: CASSLTGETGELFF.

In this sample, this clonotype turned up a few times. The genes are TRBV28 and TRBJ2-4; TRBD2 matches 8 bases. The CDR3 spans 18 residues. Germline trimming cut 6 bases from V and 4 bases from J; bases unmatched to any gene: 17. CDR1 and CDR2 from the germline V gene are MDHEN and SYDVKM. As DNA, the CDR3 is TGTGCCAGCAGCTTTCGGGGGGGGGACATTATCAAAAAAAACATTCAGTACTTC. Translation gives CASSFRGGDIIKKNIQYF.

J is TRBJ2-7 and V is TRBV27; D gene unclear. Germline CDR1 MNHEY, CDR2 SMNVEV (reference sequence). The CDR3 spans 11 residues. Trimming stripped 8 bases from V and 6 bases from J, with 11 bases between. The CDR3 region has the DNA TGTGCCAGCGGGTCCGCCCCCGAGCAGTACTTC. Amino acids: CASGSAPEQYF.

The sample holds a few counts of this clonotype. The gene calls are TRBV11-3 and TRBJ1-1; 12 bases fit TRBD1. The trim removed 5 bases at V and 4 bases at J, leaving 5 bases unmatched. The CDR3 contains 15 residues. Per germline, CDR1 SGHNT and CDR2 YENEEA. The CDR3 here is CASSPWDRGPTEAFF. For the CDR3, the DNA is TGTGCCAGCAGCCCGTGGGACAGGGGGCCCACTGAAGCTTTCTTT.

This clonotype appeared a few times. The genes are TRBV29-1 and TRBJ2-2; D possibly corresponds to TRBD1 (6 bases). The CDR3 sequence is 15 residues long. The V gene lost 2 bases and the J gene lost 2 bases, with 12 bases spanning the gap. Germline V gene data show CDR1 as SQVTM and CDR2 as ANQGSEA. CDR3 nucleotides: TGCAGCGTTGAAACCGGGACAAGTAACACCGGGGAGCTGTTTTTT. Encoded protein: CSVETGTSNTGELFF.

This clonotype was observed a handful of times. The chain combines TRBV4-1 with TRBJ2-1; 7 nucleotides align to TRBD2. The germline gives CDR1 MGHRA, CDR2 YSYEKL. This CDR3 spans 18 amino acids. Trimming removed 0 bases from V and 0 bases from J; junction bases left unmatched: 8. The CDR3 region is CASSQDGGAGSSYNEQFF. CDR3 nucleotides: TGCGCCAGCAGCCAAGATGGGGGAGCGGGAAGCTCCTACAATGAGCAGTTCTTC.

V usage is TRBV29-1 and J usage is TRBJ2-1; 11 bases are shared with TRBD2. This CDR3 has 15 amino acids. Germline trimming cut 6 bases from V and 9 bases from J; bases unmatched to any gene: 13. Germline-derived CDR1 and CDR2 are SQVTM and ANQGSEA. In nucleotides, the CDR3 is TGCAGCGTCGATAGCGGGAGGGCCACAATTGGTGAGCAGTTCTTC. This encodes CSVDSGRATIGEQFF.

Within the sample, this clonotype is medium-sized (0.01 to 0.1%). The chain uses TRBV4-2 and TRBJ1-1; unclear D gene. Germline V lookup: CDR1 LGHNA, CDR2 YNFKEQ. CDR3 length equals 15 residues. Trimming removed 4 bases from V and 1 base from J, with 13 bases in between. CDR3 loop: CASSPGFQRNTEAFF. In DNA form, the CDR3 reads TGTGCCAGCAGCCCCGGGTTCCAGAGGAACACTGAAGCTTTCTTT.